The 17 T cell receptor beta chains below all came from one sample that was sequenced in a study of glioma-infiltrating T cells after dendritic cell vaccination. Sequencing used immunoSEQ multiplex PCR; TCRdb keeps in-frame clones, though not all of them. Here the sample spans 65,000 to 80,000 clones, around 86% being singletons. Time point denoted: after dendritic cell vaccination, including at tumor progression/relapse. This specimen consisted of blood, obtained after dendritic cell vaccination. The origin of the receptors is a human donor with glioblastoma.

This chain joins TRBV5-1 and TRBJ2-5; D is possibly TRBD2 (6 bases). Germline V gene data show CDR1 as SGHRS and CDR2 as YFSETQ. The CDR3 is 14 residues long. V lost 4 bases, J lost 4 bases, and 14 bases lay in between. This chain's CDR3 is CASSPGGRLETQYF. In nucleotides, the CDR3 is TGCGCCAGCAGCCCTGGTGGGAGGTTAGAGACCCAGTACTTC.

The rearrangement joins TRBV4-1 to TRBJ2-7, with 10 bases fitting TRBD2. Germline trimming cut 3 bases from V and 1 base from J; bases unmatched to any gene: 6. The CDR3 is made up of 16 amino acids. Per germline, CDR1 MGHRA and CDR2 YSYEKL. The CDR3 sequence is CASSHWTSGDSYEQYF. CDR3 bases: TGCGCCAGCAGCCATTGGACTAGCGGAGATTCCTACGAGCAGTACTTC.

This chain connects TRBV5-6 to TRBJ1-4, with no clear D. In germline, CDR1 is SGHDT, CDR2 YYEEEE. V lost 1 base, J lost 5 bases, and 9 bases lay in between. CDR3 length: 14 amino acids. The CDR3 bases are TGTGCCAGCAGCTTGCTAGGTGAAAATGAAAAACTGTTTTTT. Encoded protein: CASSLLGENEKLFF.

The chain employs TRBV6-1 and TRBJ2-5; D is possibly TRBD1 (6 bases). The CDR3 is 15 residues long. The V gene lost 4 bases and the J gene lost 8 bases, with 20 bases spanning the gap. Germline V gene data show CDR1 as MNHNS and CDR2 as SASEGT. CDR3 nucleotide sequence: TGTGCCAGCAGTGCGAACTGGGACACCTCACAAACCCAGTACTTC. Its protein is CASSANWDTSQTQYF.

The CDR3 sequence: CASSLGTTDTGELFF. The CDR3 nucleotides are TGTGCCAGCAGCTTAGGGACTACAGACACCGGGGAGCTGTTTTTT. The J gene is TRBJ2-2, the V gene TRBV7-6; D is perhaps TRBD2 (6 bases). CDR1 is SGHVS and CDR2 is FNYEAQ in the germline V gene. Trimming left V 1 base short and J 3 bases short, with 9 bases between. This CDR3 region has 15 residues. The full variable domain, in which reference TRBV7-6 and TRBJ2-2 provide the parts outside the CDR3, is GAGVSQSPRYKVTKRGQDVALRCDPISGHVSLYWYRQALGQGPEFLTYFNYEAQQDKSGLPNDRFSAERPEGSISTLTIQRTEQRDSAMYRCASSLGTTDTGELFFGEGSRLTVL.

The table lists this clone with a count of one. The chain recombines TRBV9 with TRBJ2-1; tentative D call: TRBD2 (7 bases). CDR1 and CDR2 from the germline V gene are SGDLS and YYNGEE. Trimming removed 4 bases at V and 1 base at J, with 15 bases between. The CDR3 contains 16 residues. The CDR3 DNA is TGTGCCAGCAGCCTTGGACTAGGGGGGTCCTACAATGAGCAGTTCTTC. This sequence encodes CASSLGLGGSYNEQFF.

The chain has TRBV7-2 and TRBJ2-7; 7 positions agree with TRBD2. This CDR3 comprises 13 residues. Looked up from germline, CDR1 is SGHTA and CDR2 is FQGNSA. V gave up 3 bases and J gave up 3 bases; unmatched junction bases: 2. The CDR3 is CASSFQRDYEQYF. CDR3 nucleotides: TGTGCCAGCAGCTTTCAGCGGGACTACGAGCAGTACTTC. The whole variable domain, filled in from reference TRBV7-2 and TRBJ2-7, reads GAGVSQSPSNKVTEKGKDVELRCDPISGHTALYWYRQSLGQGLEFLIYFQGNSAPDKSGLPSDRFSAERTGGSVSTLTIQRTQQEDSAVYLCASSFQRDYEQYFGPGTRLTVT.

Comments on this clone: Compared with germline, one end of the junction differs, possibly owing to a read error. This sequence joins TRBV12-5 and TRBJ2-7, with 9 bases identical to TRBD2. Germline V gene lookup returns CDR1 LGHNT and CDR2 FRNRAP. This CDR3 is built from 15 residues. The CDR3 loop is CASGLAAGREGPRDF. CDR3 in DNA: TGTGCTAGTGGTTTGGCCGCCGGGCGGGAGGGCCCTCGGGACTTC.

The chain recombines TRBV29-1 with TRBJ1-2; 9 nucleotides align to TRBD1. In germline, CDR1 is SQVTM, CDR2 ANQGSEA. Trimming removed 6 bases from V and 7 bases from J; junction bases left unmatched: 9. This CDR3 has 13 residues. The CDR3 is CSVHRQGGSGYTF. The DNA for the CDR3 is TGCAGCGTACACCGACAGGGGGGTAGTGGCTACACCTTC.

The chain has TRBV6-5 and TRBJ2-2; 8 nucleotides match TRBD1. Germline assignment: CDR1 MNHEY and CDR2 SVGAGI. The CDR3 length is 15 residues. The V gene end was trimmed by 5 bases and the J gene end by 1 base; junction bases not matched to a gene: 3. The DNA of the CDR3 is TGTGCCAGCAGTCCCGACAGGGGGAACACCGGGGAGCTGTTTTTT. As protein: CASSPDRGNTGELFF.

V is TRBV6-4 and J is TRBJ1-5, with a weak D call TRBD1 (6 bases). The CDR3 is made up of 13 amino acids. V was cut by 1 base and J by 9 bases, with 10 bases left in between. Germline CDR1 reads MRHNA; CDR2 reads SNTAGT. The CDR3 region has the DNA TGTGCCAGCAGTGACTGGGAGGGGGGGCCCCAGCATTTT. It is translated as CASSDWEGGPQHF.

This clone was counted a single time. The chain has TRBV18 and TRBJ2-3, with a tentative D call TRBD2 (6 bases). V lost 5 bases and J 2 bases, leaving 14 bases between the germline ends. The CDR3 consists of 15 residues. Germline lookup yields CDR1 KGHSH and CDR2 LQKENI. The CDR3 loop reads CASSGTPTLTDTQYF. In nucleotides, the CDR3 is TGTGCCAGCTCAGGGACTCCCACCCTCACAGATACGCAGTATTTT.

This clone has a handful of counts. This sequence joins TRBV6-4 and TRBJ2-3, with 10 bases matching TRBD1. The germline V gene has CDR1 MRHNA and CDR2 SNTAGT. Trimming removed 5 bases from V and 5 bases from J; junction bases left unmatched: 7. This CDR3 comprises 15 residues. CDR3 protein: CASSLDRGQGDTQYF. As DNA, the CDR3 is TGTGCCAGCAGTCTCGACAGGGGGCAAGGAGATACGCAGTATTTT.

The chain recombines TRBV5-1 with TRBJ1-2; the match to TRBD1 covers 9 bases. Germline CDR1 and CDR2: SGHRS and YFSETQ. This CDR3 is built from 14 residues. With 9 bases clipped from V and 5 bases from J, the junction kept 11 bases outside the gene matches. The chain's CDR3 is CATRPGQGTYGYTF. In DNA, the CDR3 is TGCGCCACCCGGCCCGGACAGGGGACTTATGGCTACACCTTC.

The gene calls are TRBV18 and TRBJ1-4, with 7 bases lining up with TRBD1. CDR1 and CDR2 (germline): KGHSH, LQKENI. The CDR3 contains 17 residues. V lost 2 bases, J lost 8 bases, and 14 bases stayed unmatched. The DNA of the CDR3 is TGTGCCAGCTCACCAACTCCGGGACAGCGCACCCGCGAAAAACTGTTTTTT. Translated, it gives CASSPTPGQRTREKLFF.

The chain carries TRBV19 and TRBJ2-5; 11 bases are a match to TRBD1. Per the germline V gene, CDR1 is LNHDA and CDR2 is SQIVND (reference sequence). This CDR3 is 16 amino acids long. The J segment lost 3 bases and the V segment lost 9 bases, leaving 12 bases of the junction unmatched. The CDR3 DNA reads as TGTGCCAGCAAAGCCGTTCGGGACAGGGGGAAAGAGACCCAGTACTTC. It yields the protein CASKAVRDRGKETQYF.

The genes are TRBV5-4 and TRBJ2-7, with 7 nucleotides matching TRBD1. The CDR3 has 14 residues. V shed 4 bases and J 5 bases; nucleotides not matched to a gene: 9. Germline V gene data show CDR1 as SGHNT and CDR2 as YYREEE (reference sequence). The chain's CDR3 is CASSIRQGRDEQYF. The CDR3 DNA reads TGTGCCAGCAGCATTCGACAGGGACGGGACGAGCAGTACTTC.